This record concerns one T cell receptor beta chain sequence. Its antigen is as yet unknown. This record belongs to a study of blood T cells in healthy people across ages. Study conclusions and caveats: Expanded clonotype shifts may have been confounded, as the donors had an unknown CMV status.

Every donor gave 8.5 to 10 milliliters of peripheral blood. There were at least 6 micrograms of total RNA extracted from every sample. The authors ran a second PCR of 7 to 11 cycles using a sample-barcoded 5' primer and a J-beta primer mix. Per-sample output comprised a minimum of 3 million paired-end reads containing CDR3. TCRdb analysed the 5' RACE reads with MiXCR anew, one entry per CDR3 protein. The sample gives about 1.7 million distinct CDR3 sequences, roughly 28% of which show up once; approximately 7.7% is in the top ten. Germline CDR1 reads ENHRY; CDR2 reads SYGVKD. This CDR3 has 15 residues. V was trimmed by 6 bases and J by 4 bases, leaving 15 bases between them.

This clonotype was obtained from a woman in her 30s in good health. The sequenced material came from blood. The chain carries TRBV10-3 and TRBJ2-2, with a possible D match to TRBD2 (5 bases). This chain's CDR3 is CAIRDTAVGTGELFF. The CDR3, as DNA: TGTGCCATCAGAGATACAGCGGTTGGCACCGGGGAGCTGTTTTTT.